A few counts support the clone carrying this TCR beta chain. Sample-barcoded 5' priming and a J-beta primer mix drove a second PCR of roughly 7 to 11 cycles. TCRdb re-called the 5' RACE reads through MiXCR, storing one row per CDR3 protein. The sample has 850,000 to 1,000,000 distinct CDR3 sequences, approximately 50% seen once; the top ten hold 20% to 25%. The length of the CDR3 is 16 residues. V shed 5 bases, J shed 5 bases, and the junction held 12 bases outside the gene matches. Germline CDR1 and CDR2: SGHTA and FQGTGA. The data derive from a study of blood T cells in healthy people across ages. The chain links TRBV7-3 to TRBJ2-5; 9 bases agree with TRBD1. The sample comprised blood. The clonotype was recovered from a woman aged 55-69 years in good health. CDR3 nucleotide sequence: TGTGCCAGCAGCCTTGGAAGGACAGGGGCGTTGGAGACCCAGTACTTC. Translation: CASSLGRTGALETQYF.